Each of the 28 T cell receptor beta chains below was sequenced from the same sample in a study of cytomegalovirus exposure and HLA in healthy donors. Assay used: immunoSEQ multiplex PCR; TCRdb lists only in-frame clones, some missing. The data contain 100,000 to 150,000 clones, about 90% of them singletons. What was sequenced was PBMCs. These receptors were taken from a man younger than 45 in good health and CMV-seronegative.

The rearrangement joins TRBV30 to TRBJ2-7, with 8 bases aligning to TRBD2. The CDR3 has 13 amino acids. Germline CDR1 and CDR2: GTSNPN and SVGIG (reference sequence). V gave up 2 bases and J gave up 3 bases; unmatched junction bases: 3. CDR3 in amino acids: CAWSYSGNYEQYF. CDR3 nucleotides: TGTGCCTGGAGTTATAGCGGGAACTACGAGCAGTACTTC.

This sequence joins TRBV19 and TRBJ1-3, with a weak D call TRBD1 (6 bases). The CDR3 runs 16 residues. In germline, CDR1 is LNHDA, CDR2 SQIVND (reference sequence). V gave up 3 bases and J gave up 3 bases, with 15 bases separating them. The DNA of the CDR3 is TGTGCCAGTAGTATGCTCCTCGACAGGTTTGGAAACACCATATATTTT. Residues: CASSMLLDRFGNTIYF.

The chain uses TRBV10-3 and TRBJ2-1; D remains unclear. This CDR3 has 12 amino acids. Per the germline V gene, CDR1 is ENHRY and CDR2 is SYGVKD. DNA for the CDR3: TGTGCGAGTACCAACTCCTACAATGAGCAGTTCTTC. The encoded protein is CASTNSYNEQFF.

The sample holds one count of this clone. V gene TRBV7-2 combines with J gene TRBJ2-7; 8 bases agree with TRBD1. With 5 bases clipped from V and 2 bases from J, the junction kept 2 bases outside the gene matches. This CDR3 region has 13 residues. Germline loops: CDR1 SGHTA, CDR2 FQGNSA. This CDR3 is CASSNRGAYEQYF. In DNA, the CDR3 is TGTGCCAGCAGCAACAGGGGGGCCTACGAGCAGTACTTC.

This clone was seen a single time. This sequence joins TRBV5-6 and TRBJ1-3, with 10 bases aligning to TRBD1. The germline V gene encodes CDR1 SGHDT and CDR2 YYEEEE. The J segment lost 4 bases and the V segment lost 4 bases, leaving 5 bases of the junction unmatched. The CDR3 runs to 15 residues. This CDR3 is CASSPGTGAGNTIYF. CDR3 coding DNA: TGTGCCAGCAGCCCCGGGACAGGGGCAGGAAACACCATATATTTT. Drawing the rest from reference TRBV5-6 and TRBJ1-3, the complete variable domain is DAGVTQSPTHLIKTRGQQVTLRCSPKSGHDTVSWYQQALGQGPQFIFQYYEEEERQRGNFPDRFSGHQFPNYSSELNVNALLLGDSALYLCASSPGTGAGNTIYFGEGSWLTVV.

The J gene is TRBJ2-5, the V gene TRBV5-1; D might be TRBD2 (5 bases). The end of the DNA fits TRBJ2-7 better, so the J call may be wrong. This CDR3 contains 14 residues. Germline values: CDR1 SGHRS, CDR2 YFSETQ. The CDR3 bases are TGCGCCAGCAGCTTGACTAGTATGGCCTACGAGCAGTACTTC. It encodes CASSLTSMAYEQYF.

V and J are TRBV4-1 and TRBJ2-1, with 10 bases fitting TRBD2. The germline CDR1 and CDR2 sequences are MGHRA and YSYEKL. J gave up 4 bases and V 4 bases, and 7 bases lay outside the gene matches. The CDR3 sequence is 16 residues long. DNA of the CDR3: TGCGCCAGCAGCCGGCAAACTAGCGGGGATTACAATGAGCAGTTCTTC. Protein: CASSRQTSGDYNEQFF.

The chain is built from TRBV6-1 and TRBJ1-5; 7 positions agree with TRBD1. V shed 1 base, J shed 6 bases, and the junction held 6 bases outside the gene matches. There are 15 residues in the CDR3. CDR1 and CDR2 (germline): MNHNS, SASEGT. In DNA form, the CDR3 reads TGTGCCAGCAGTGAAGACAGGGGAGTCGGTCAGCCCCAGCATTTT. Its translation: CASSEDRGVGQPQHF.

This sequence joins TRBV7-7 and TRBJ2-5; TRBD2 might be the D (5 bases). The germline V gene has CDR1 SSHAT and CDR2 FNYEAQ (reference sequence). The CDR3 loop spans 14 amino acids. Trimming cost V 6 bases and J 4 bases, with 15 bases left between them. The CDR3 coding sequence is TGTGCCAGCAGTCAAGAGGGCCGGGGAGAGACCCAGTACTTC. It yields the protein CASSQEGRGETQYF.

The rearrangement uses TRBV6-5 and TRBJ2-3; the match to TRBD1 covers 11 bases. V shed 2 bases and J 6 bases; nucleotides not matched to a gene: 7. This CDR3 has 16 amino acids. Germline CDR1 and CDR2: MNHEY and SVGAGI. The CDR3 here is CASSYTGTGGPDTQYF. The CDR3, as DNA: TGTGCCAGCAGTTACACCGGGACAGGGGGGCCGGATACGCAGTATTTT.

Concerning this clone: No DNA is shown, since the ends of the CDR3 on it are uncertain; the CDR3 is the one TCRdb lists. The chain's CDR3 is CSVLVLRRRQGPYEQYF. The chain links TRBV29-1 to TRBJ2-7; no DNA check was done on the table's D call, TRBD1. The CDR3 extends over 17 residues, inclusive of both ends. The germline gives CDR1 SQVTM, CDR2 ANQGSEA.

The rearrangement links TRBV19 to TRBJ2-2; 8 bases fit TRBD1. Germline V lookup: CDR1 LNHDA, CDR2 SQIVND (reference sequence). This CDR3 contains 15 residues. V dropped 6 bases and J dropped 5; count of bases not matched to a gene: 8. The CDR3 spells CASRDDRGRTGELFF. CDR3 coding DNA: TGTGCCAGTAGGGATGACAGGGGTCGAACCGGGGAGCTGTTTTTT.

This clone was detected once. The V call is TRBV7-2, the J call TRBJ2-7; D unresolved. V lost 5 bases to trimming and J lost 4 bases, with 9 bases between them. This CDR3 comprises 12 residues. Germline-derived CDR1 and CDR2 are SGHTA and FQGNSA. The CDR3 loop is CASSLSSYEQYF. The CDR3 DNA is TGTGCCAGCAGCCTTTCCTCGTACGAGCAGTACTTC.

This chain joins TRBV10-3 and TRBJ2-5, with D perhaps matching TRBD1 (5 bases). V lost 0 bases and J lost 0, with 23 bases in between. From germline, CDR1 is ENHRY and CDR2 SYGVKD. This CDR3 contains 20 residues. The CDR3 DNA is TGTGCCATCAGTGAGTCGATTTTTTTAACCAGGGTCCAGTACCAAGAGACCCAGTACTTC. It translates to CAISESIFLTRVQYQETQYF.

The rearrangement uses TRBV18 and TRBJ1-5; perhaps TRBD1 as D (6 bases). V lost 3 bases to trimming and J lost 5 bases, with 17 bases between them. Germline assignment: CDR1 KGHSH and CDR2 LQKENI. The CDR3 is 16 residues long. Here the CDR3 reads CASSPRQEMGDQPQHF. CDR3 coding DNA: TGTGCCAGCTCACCCCGACAGGAAATGGGGGATCAGCCCCAGCATTTT. The whole variable domain, remainder taken from reference TRBV18 and TRBJ1-5, is NAGVMQNPRHLVRRRGQEARLRCSPMKGHSHVYWYRQLPEEGLKFMVYLQKENIIDESGMPKERFSAEFPKEGPSILRIQQVVRGDSAAYFCASSPRQEMGDQPQHFGDGTRLSIL.

The count of this clone is one. This chain joins TRBV19 and TRBJ1-1, with TRBD1 matching over 8 bases. The V and J ends lost 5 bases and 5 bases, in that order; junction bases with no gene match: 10. Germline loops: CDR1 LNHDA, CDR2 SQIVND (reference sequence). CDR3 length: 15 amino acids. This chain's CDR3 is CASSLRTGTTTEAFF. CDR3 DNA: TGTGCCAGTAGTCTCAGGACAGGGACGACGACTGAAGCTTTCTTT.

This chain links TRBV29-1 with TRBJ2-1; tentatively, D is TRBD2 (6 bases). Trimming shortened V by 1 base and J by 6 bases, and 10 bases separated the two germline ends. Germline V gene lookup returns CDR1 SQVTM and CDR2 ANQGSEA. The CDR3 extends over 13 amino acids. The CDR3 nucleotides are TGCAGCGTTGAAGCGGACTACGCCAATGAGCAGTTCTTC. It yields the protein CSVEADYANEQFF.

This chain connects TRBV5-6 to TRBJ2-3; 7 bases align to TRBD2. Germline CDR1 and CDR2: SGHDT and YYEEEE. Losses at the gene ends were 2 bases for V and 5 bases for J; bases not matched to a gene: 11. CDR3 length: 16 amino acids. DNA of the CDR3: TGTGCCAGCAGCTTTTGGAGCGGGGTAGGTGAAGATACGCAGTATTTT. It translates to CASSFWSGVGEDTQYF.

This sequence joins TRBV14 and TRBJ2-1; 12 bases align to TRBD2. V was clipped by 0 bases and J by 9 bases; unmatched bases: 12. CDR1 and CDR2 from the germline V gene are SGHDN and FVKESK. There are 18 residues in the CDR3. The CDR3 region is CASSQDLSSGRVQAEQFF. In DNA form, the CDR3 reads TGTGCCAGCAGCCAAGATCTGTCTAGCGGGAGGGTACAAGCTGAGCAGTTCTTC.

The chain is built from TRBV6-1 and TRBJ2-7; 7 nucleotides align to TRBD2. The CDR3 sequence is 17 residues long. J lost 4 bases, V lost 4 bases, and 16 bases had no gene match. Germline V CDR1 and CDR2: MNHNS, SASEGT. The CDR3 DNA follows: TGTGCCAGCAGTGGGGTGGCGCGGGAGAACTTTCGATACGAGCAGTACTTC. Translation: CASSGVARENFRYEQYF.

The rearrangement uses TRBV6-6 and TRBJ1-3, with D uncertain. Germline CDR1 MNHNY, CDR2 SVGAGI (reference sequence). Between the trimmed V and J ends, which lost 8 bases and 0 bases, there was a span of 5 bases. The CDR3 length is 12 residues. The CDR3 is CASLSSGNTIYF. The CDR3 region has the DNA TGTGCCAGCTTGAGCTCTGGAAACACCATATATTTT.

The chain joins TRBV11-3 to TRBJ2-1; the match to TRBD2 covers 8 bases. The CDR3 loop spans 16 amino acids. Trimming took 5 bases from V and 8 from J; bases not matched to a gene: 14. Germline assignment: CDR1 SGHNT and CDR2 YENEEA. In nucleotides, the CDR3 is TGTGCCAGCAGCCAGAGCGGGAGTAGCTTCTCGTATGAGCAGTTCTTC. This translates into CASSQSGSSFSYEQFF.

The J gene is TRBJ1-2, the V gene TRBV19; a weak D match, TRBD1 (5 bases). The CDR3 is 12 amino acids. Germline V gives CDR1 LNHDA, CDR2 SQIVND (reference sequence). Trimming removed 4 bases from V and 4 bases from J, with 7 bases in between. The CDR3 protein is CASSNQGYGYTF. The CDR3 coding sequence is TGTGCCAGTAGTAATCAGGGCTATGGCTACACCTTC.

This sequence joins TRBV12-5 and TRBJ1-5; TRBD1 matches at 8 bases. J lost 1 base, V lost 5 bases, and 4 bases had no gene match. CDR3 length equals 15 residues. Germline assignment: CDR1 LGHNT and CDR2 FRNRAP. The CDR3, as DNA: TGTGCTAGTGGTCCGGGGGACAGGAGCAATCAGCCCCAGCATTTT. It translates to CASGPGDRSNQPQHF.

V and J are TRBV19 and TRBJ2-2, with D possibly TRBD2 on 6 matching bases. Looked up from germline, CDR1 is LNHDA and CDR2 is SQIVND (reference sequence). This CDR3 spans 14 amino acids. V lost 1 base, J lost 3 bases, and 6 bases lay in between. This chain's CDR3 is CASSIAGDTGELFF. CDR3 DNA sequence: TGTGCCAGTAGTATAGCGGGAGACACCGGGGAGCTGTTTTTT. The complete variable domain, with remaining parts taken from reference TRBV19 and TRBJ2-2, reads DGGITQSPKYLFRKEGQNVTLSCEQNLNHDAMYWYRQDPGQGLRLIYYSQIVNDFQKGDIAEGYSVSREKKESFPLTVTSAQKNPTAFYLCASSIAGDTGELFFGEGSRLTVL.

This chain links TRBV19 with TRBJ2-3, with 9 bases lining up with TRBD2. The germline V gene encodes CDR1 LNHDA and CDR2 SQIVND (reference sequence). The J segment lost 0 bases and the V segment lost 5 bases, leaving 3 bases of the junction unmatched. The CDR3 is 15 residues long. The CDR3 region has the DNA TGTGCCAGTAGTCTAGCGGGATGGAGCACAGATACGCAGTATTTT. This translates into CASSLAGWSTDTQYF. The whole variable domain, remainder taken from reference TRBV19 and TRBJ2-3, is DGGITQSPKYLFRKEGQNVTLSCEQNLNHDAMYWYRQDPGQGLRLIYYSQIVNDFQKGDIAEGYSVSREKKESFPLTVTSAQKNPTAFYLCASSLAGWSTDTQYFGPGTRLTVL.

This chain connects TRBV28 to TRBJ1-2, with 9 bases identical to TRBD1. Germline V CDR1 and CDR2: MDHEN, SYDVKM. CDR3 length: 14 amino acids. With V trimmed by 6 bases and J by 4 bases, 6 bases remained unmatched. CDR3 DNA: TGTGCCAGCAGACAGGGGGCGCAGGCCTATGGCTACACCTTC. Encoded protein: CASRQGAQAYGYTF.

This sequence joins TRBV5-6 and TRBJ1-2, with D possibly being TRBD1 (5 bases). V was shortened by 2 bases and J by 8 bases, with 16 bases between the two germline ends. This CDR3 spans 14 amino acids. CDR1 is SGHDT and CDR2 is YYEEEE in the germline V gene. Here the CDR3 reads CASSLQRQPGGYTF. CDR3 DNA: TGTGCCAGCAGCTTACAACGACAGCCAGGAGGCTACACCTTC.